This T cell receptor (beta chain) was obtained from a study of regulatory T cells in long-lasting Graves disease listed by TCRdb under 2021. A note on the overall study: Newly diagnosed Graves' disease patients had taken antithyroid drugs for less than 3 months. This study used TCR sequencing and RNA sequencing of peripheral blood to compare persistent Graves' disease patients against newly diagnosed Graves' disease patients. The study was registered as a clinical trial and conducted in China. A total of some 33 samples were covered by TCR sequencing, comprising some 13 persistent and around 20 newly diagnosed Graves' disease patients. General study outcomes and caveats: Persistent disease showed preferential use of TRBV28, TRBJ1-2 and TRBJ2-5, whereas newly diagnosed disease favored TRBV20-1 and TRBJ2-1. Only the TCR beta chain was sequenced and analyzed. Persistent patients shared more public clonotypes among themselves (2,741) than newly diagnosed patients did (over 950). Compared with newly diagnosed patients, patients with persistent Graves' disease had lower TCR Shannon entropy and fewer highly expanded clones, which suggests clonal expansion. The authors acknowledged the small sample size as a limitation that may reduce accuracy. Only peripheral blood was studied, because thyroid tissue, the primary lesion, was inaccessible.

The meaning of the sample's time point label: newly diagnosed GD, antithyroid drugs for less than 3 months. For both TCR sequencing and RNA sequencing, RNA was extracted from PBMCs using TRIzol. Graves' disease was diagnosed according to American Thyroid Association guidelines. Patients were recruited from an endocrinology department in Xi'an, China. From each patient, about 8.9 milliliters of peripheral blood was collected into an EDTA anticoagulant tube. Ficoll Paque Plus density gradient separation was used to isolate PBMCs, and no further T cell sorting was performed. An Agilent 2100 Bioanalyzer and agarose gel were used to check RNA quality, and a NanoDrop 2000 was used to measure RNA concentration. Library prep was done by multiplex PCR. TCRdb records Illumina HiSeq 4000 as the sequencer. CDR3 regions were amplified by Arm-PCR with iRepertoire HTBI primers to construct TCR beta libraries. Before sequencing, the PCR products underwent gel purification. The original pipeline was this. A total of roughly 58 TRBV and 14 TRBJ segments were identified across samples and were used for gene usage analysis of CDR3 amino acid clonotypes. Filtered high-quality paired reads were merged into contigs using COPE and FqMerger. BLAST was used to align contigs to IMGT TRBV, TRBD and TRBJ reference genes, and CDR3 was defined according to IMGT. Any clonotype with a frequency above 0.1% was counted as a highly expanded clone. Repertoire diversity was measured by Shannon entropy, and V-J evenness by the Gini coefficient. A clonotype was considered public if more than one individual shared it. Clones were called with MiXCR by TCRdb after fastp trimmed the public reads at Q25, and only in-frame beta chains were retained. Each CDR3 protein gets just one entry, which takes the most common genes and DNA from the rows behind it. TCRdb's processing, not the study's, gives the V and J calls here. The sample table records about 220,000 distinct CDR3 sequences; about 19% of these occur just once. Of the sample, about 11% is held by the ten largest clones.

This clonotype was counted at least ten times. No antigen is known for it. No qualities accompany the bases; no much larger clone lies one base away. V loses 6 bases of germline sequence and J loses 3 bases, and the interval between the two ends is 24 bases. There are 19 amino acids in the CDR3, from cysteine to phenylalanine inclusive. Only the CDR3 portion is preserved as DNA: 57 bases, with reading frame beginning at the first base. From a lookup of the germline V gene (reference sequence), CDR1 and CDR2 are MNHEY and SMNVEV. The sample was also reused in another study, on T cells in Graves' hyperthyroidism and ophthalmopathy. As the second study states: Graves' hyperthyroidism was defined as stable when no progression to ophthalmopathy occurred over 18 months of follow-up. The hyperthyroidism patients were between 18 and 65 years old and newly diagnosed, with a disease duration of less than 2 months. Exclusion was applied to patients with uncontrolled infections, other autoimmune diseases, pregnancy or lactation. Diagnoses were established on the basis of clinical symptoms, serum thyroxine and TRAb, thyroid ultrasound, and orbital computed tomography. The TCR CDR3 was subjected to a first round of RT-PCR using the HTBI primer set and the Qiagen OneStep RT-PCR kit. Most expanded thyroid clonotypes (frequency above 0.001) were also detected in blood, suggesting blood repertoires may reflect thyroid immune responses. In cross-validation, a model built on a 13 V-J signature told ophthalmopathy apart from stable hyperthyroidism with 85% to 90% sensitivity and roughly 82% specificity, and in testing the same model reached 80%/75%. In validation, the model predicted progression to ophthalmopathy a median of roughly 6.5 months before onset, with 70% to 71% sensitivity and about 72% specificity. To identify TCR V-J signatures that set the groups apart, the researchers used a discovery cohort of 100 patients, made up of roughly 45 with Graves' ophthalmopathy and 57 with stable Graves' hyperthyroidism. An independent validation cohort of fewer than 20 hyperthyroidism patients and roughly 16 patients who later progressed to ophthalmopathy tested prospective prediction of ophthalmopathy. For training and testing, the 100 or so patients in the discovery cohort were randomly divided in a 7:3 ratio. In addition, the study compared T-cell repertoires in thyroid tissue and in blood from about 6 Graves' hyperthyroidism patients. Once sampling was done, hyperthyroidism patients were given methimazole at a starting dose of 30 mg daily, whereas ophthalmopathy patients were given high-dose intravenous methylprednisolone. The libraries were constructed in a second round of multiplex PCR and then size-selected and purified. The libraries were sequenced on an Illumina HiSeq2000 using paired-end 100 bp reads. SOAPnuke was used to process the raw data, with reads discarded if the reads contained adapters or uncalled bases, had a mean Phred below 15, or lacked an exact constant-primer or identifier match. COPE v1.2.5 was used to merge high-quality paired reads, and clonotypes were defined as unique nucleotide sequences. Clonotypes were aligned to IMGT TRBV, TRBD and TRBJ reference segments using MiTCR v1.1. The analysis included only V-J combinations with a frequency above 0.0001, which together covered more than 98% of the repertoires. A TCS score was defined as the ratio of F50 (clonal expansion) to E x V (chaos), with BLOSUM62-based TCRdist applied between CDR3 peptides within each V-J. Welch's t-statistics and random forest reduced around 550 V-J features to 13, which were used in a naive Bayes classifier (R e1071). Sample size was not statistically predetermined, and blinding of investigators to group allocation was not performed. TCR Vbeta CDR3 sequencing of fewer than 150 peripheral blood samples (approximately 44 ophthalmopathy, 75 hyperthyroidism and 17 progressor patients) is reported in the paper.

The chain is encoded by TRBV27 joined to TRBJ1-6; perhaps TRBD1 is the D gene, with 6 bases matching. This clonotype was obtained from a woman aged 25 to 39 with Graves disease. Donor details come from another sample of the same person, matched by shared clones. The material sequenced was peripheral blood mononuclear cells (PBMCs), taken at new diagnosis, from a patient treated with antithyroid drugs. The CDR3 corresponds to CASRPSMWTEGDYNSPLHF. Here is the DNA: TGTGCCAGCAGACCCAGCATGTGGACAGAAGGGGACTATAATTCACCCCTCCACTTT.